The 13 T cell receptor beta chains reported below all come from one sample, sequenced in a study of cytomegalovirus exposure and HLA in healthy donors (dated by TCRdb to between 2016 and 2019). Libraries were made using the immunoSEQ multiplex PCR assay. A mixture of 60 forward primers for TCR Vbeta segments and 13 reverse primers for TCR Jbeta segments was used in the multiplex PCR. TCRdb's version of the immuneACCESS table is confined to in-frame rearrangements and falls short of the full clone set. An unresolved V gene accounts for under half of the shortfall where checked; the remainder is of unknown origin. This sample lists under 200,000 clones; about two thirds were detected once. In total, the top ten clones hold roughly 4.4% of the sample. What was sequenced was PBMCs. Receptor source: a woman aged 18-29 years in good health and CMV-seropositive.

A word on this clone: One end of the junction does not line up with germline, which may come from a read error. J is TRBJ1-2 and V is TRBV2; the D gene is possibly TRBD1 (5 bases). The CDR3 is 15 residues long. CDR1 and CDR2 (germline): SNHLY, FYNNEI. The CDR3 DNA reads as TGTGCCAGCAGTGCGACTGCCCAGGGTTTCTATGACTACACCTTC. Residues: CASSATAQGFYDYTF.

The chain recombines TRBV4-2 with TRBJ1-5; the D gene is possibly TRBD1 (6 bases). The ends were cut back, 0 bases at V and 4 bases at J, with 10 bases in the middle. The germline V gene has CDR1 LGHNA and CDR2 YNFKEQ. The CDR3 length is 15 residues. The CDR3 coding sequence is TGTGCCAGCAGCCAAGAAAGAACAGGGAATCAGCCCCAGCATTTT. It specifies CASSQERTGNQPQHF.

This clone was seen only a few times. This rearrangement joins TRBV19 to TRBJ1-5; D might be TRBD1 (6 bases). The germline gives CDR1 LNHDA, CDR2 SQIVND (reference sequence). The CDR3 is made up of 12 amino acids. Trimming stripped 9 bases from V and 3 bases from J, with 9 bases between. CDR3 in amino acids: CASRDTNQPQHF. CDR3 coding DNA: TGTGCCAGCCGGGACACCAATCAGCCCCAGCATTTT. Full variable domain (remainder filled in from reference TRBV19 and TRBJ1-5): DGGITQSPKYLFRKEGQNVTLSCEQNLNHDAMYWYRQDPGQGLRLIYYSQIVNDFQKGDIAEGYSVSREKKESFPLTVTSAQKNPTAFYLCASRDTNQPQHFGDGTRLSIL.

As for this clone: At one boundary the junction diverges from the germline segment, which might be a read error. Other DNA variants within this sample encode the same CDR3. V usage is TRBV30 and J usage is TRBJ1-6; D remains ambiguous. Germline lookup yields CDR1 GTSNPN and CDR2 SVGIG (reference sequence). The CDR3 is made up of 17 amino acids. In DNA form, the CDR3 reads TGTGCCGGGGAGGTGTCGGCGCCGAGCTCCTATAATTCCCCCCTCCACTTT. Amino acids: CAGEVSAPSSYNSPLHF. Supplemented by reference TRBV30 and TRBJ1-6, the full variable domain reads SQTIHQWPATLVQPVGSPLSLECTVEGTSNPNLYWYRQAAGRGLQLLFYSVGIGQISSEVPQNLSASRPQDRQFILSSKKLLLSDSGFYLCAGEVSAPSSYNSPLHFGNGTRLTVT.

In DNA, the CDR3 is TGTGCCAGCAGTTTTAATCCATACAGTGAAGCTTTCTTT. Its translation: CASSFNPYSEAFF. The chain links TRBV6-1 to TRBJ1-1; no clear D. V lost 5 bases and J 7 bases, leaving 14 bases between the germline ends. Germline V gives CDR1 MNHNS, CDR2 SASEGT. The length of the CDR3 is 13 residues.

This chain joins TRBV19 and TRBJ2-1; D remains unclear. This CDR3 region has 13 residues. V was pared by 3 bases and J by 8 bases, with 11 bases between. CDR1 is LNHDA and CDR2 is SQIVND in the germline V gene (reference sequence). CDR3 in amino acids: CASSIRPGDEQFF. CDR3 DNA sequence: TGTGCCAGTAGTATTCGTCCAGGTGATGAGCAGTTCTTC.

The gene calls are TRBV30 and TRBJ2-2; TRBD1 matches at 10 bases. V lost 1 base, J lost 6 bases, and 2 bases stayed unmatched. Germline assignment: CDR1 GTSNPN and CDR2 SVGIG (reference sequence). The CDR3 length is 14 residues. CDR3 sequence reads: CAWSGQGAPGELFF. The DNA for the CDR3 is TGTGCCTGGAGTGGACAGGGGGCACCCGGGGAGCTGTTTTTT. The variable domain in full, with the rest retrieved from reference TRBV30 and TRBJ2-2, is SQTIHQWPATLVQPVGSPLSLECTVEGTSNPNLYWYRQAAGRGLQLLFYSVGIGQISSEVPQNLSASRPQDRQFILSSKKLLLSDSGFYLCAWSGQGAPGELFFGEGSRLTVL.

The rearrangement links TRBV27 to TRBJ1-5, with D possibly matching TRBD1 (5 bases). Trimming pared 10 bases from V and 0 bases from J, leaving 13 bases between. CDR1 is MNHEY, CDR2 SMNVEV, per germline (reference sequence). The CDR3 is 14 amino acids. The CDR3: CATHDRDSNQPQHF. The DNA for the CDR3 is TGTGCCACCCATGACAGAGATAGCAATCAGCCCCAGCATTTT.

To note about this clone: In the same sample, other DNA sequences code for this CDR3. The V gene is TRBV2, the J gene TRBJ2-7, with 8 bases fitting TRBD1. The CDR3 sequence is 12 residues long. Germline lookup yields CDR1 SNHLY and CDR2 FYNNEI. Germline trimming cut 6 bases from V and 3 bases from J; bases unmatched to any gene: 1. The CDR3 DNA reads TGTGCCAGCAGCGGACAGGGCTACGAGCAGTACTTC. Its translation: CASSGQGYEQYF.

CDR3 bases: TGCGCCAGCAGGGTGACAGGTTCCTACGAGCAGTACTTC. Translating gives CASRVTGSYEQYF. The rearrangement joins TRBV5-1 to TRBJ2-7, with a weak D call TRBD1 (6 bases). The CDR3 is 13 amino acids. Germline assignment: CDR1 SGHRS and CDR2 YFSETQ. The germline V and J ends were trimmed by 5 bases and 1 base, with 10 bases remaining between them.

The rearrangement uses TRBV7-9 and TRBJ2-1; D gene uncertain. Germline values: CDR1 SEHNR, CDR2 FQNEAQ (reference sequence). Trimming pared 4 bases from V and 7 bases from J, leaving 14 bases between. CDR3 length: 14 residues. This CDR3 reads CASSSPLRVNEQFF. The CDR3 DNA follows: TGTGCCAGCAGCTCCCCTCTTCGGGTGAATGAGCAGTTCTTC.

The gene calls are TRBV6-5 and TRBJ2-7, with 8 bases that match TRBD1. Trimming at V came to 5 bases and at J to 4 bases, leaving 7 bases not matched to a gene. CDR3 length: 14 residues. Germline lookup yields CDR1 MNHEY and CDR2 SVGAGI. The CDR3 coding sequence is TGTGCCAGCAGTGCAGACAGGGGTTGGTACGAGCAGTACTTC. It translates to CASSADRGWYEQYF.

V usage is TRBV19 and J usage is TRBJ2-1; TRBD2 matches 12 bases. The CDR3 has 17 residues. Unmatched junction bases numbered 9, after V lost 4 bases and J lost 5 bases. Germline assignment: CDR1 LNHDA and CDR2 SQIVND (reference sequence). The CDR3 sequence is CASSTTSGSPRDNEQFF. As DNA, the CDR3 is TGTGCCAGTAGTACGACTAGCGGGAGCCCCAGGGACAATGAGCAGTTCTTC.